Each of the 5 T cell receptor beta chains below was sequenced from the same sample in a study of beta chain features in type 1 diabetes. Sequenced material consisted of expressed TCRB transcripts (all of the isolated RNA was reverse transcribed). Libraries were prepared by immunoSEQ multiplex PCR; TCRdb keeps only in-frame clonotypes and omits some of them. The table has over 700,000 clones, roughly a sixth seen once. Sequencing was performed on naive CD4+ T cells from blood. These receptors were collected from a woman aged 18-29 years in good health.

The chain recombines TRBV10-3 with TRBJ1-1, with D possibly being TRBD1 (5 bases). This CDR3 spans 12 amino acids. CDR1 is ENHRY and CDR2 is SYGVKD in the germline V gene. The V and J ends lost 0 bases and 11 bases respectively, with 10 bases between them. In DNA, the CDR3 is TGTGCCATCAGTGAGTCGGGGCAGGGTGCTTTCTTT. Its translation: CAISESGQGAFF.

V gene TRBV7-2 combines with J gene TRBJ2-1; 15 bases fit TRBD2. The CDR3 contains 16 residues. V gave up 4 bases and J gave up 7 bases; unmatched junction bases: 5. The germline gives CDR1 SGHTA, CDR2 FQGNSA. The CDR3 DNA reads as TGTGCCAGCAGCTCCCGCGGGACTAGCGGGAGGAATGAGCAGTTCTTC. Protein sequence: CASSSRGTSGRNEQFF. Full variable domain (remainder filled in from reference TRBV7-2 and TRBJ2-1): GAGVSQSPSNKVTEKGKDVELRCDPISGHTALYWYRQSLGQGLEFLIYFQGNSAPDKSGLPSDRFSAERTGGSVSTLTIQRTQQEDSAVYLCASSSRGTSGRNEQFFGPGTRLTVL.

The chain recombines TRBV5-1 with TRBJ2-3; a weak D match, TRBD2 (6 bases). V shed 4 bases and J shed 1 base, with 10 bases lying between them. Germline CDR1 and CDR2: SGHRS and YFSETQ. This CDR3 is 14 amino acids long. This CDR3 is CASSPSSGTDTQYF. The CDR3 DNA reads TGCGCCAGCAGCCCCTCTAGCGGCACAGATACGCAGTATTTT.

CDR3 residues: CASSELAWAKNIQYF. In DNA, the CDR3 is TGTGCCAGCAGTGAACTAGCGTGGGCCAAAAACATTCAGTACTTC. The rearrangement uses TRBV6-1 and TRBJ2-4; a weak D match, TRBD2 (6 bases). V was cut by 2 bases and J by 1 base, with 9 bases left in between. The CDR3 extends over 15 amino acids. Per germline, CDR1 MNHNS and CDR2 SASEGT.

The table lists this clone with a few counts. The chain links TRBV19 to TRBJ2-2; possibly TRBD1 for D (6 bases). CDR1 and CDR2 from the germline V gene are LNHDA and SQIVND (reference sequence). V gave up 0 bases and J gave up 5 bases, with 10 bases separating them. CDR3 size: 15 residues. The CDR3 loop is CASSIDRQVTGELFF. The CDR3 DNA follows: TGTGCCAGTAGTATAGACCGACAGGTAACCGGGGAGCTGTTTTTT.